Sequencing of this T cell receptor beta chain was carried out in a study of T cells in Graves' hyperthyroidism and ophthalmopathy. General study results and limits: Blood held most thyroid clonotypes expanded above 0.001 frequency.

The V end lost 4 bases, the J end lost 9 bases, and 9 bases lay between the germline ends. Germline CDR1 reads LNHDA; CDR2 reads SQIVND (reference sequence). The CDR3 spans 11 residues. Patients aged 18 to 65 had newly diagnosed hyperthyroidism of under 2 months' duration. Reasons for excluding patients were uncontrolled infection, other autoimmune disease, pregnancy or lactation. RNA transcripts gave rise to amplified TCR beta CDR3 regions. Primed by the HTBI set, a first-round RT-PCR was run on the TCR CDR3. TCRdb analysed the multiplex PCR reads with MiXCR anew, one entry per CDR3 protein. The sample records some 800,000 distinct CDR3 sequences, 38% being singletons. This clonotype was detected many times. Its antigen is currently unknown.

The V call is TRBV19, the J call TRBJ1-1; D remains unclear. The sequence was collected from a man aged 18-30 years with Graves' hyperthyroidism. The sequenced sample consisted of blood. CDR3 DNA: TGTGCCAGTAGTACTTGGGAAAAAGCTTTCTTT. It encodes CASSTWEKAFF.